This T cell receptor beta chain was captured by sequencing in a study of T cells after yellow fever vaccination. V shed 4 bases, J shed 2 bases, and the junction held 7 bases outside the gene matches. The CDR3 length is 16 residues. Germline V gene lookup returns CDR1 LGHNA and CDR2 YNFKEQ. In this sample, this clonotype turned up many times. MiXCR, applied by TCRdb to the 5' RACE reads, yields one record per CDR3 protein. The sample consists of over 5,000 distinct CDR3 sequences, 6.5% of them appearing once. This clonotype originated in a man between 18 and 35 years old who received the YFV17D yellow fever vaccine. The rearrangement joins TRBV4-2 to TRBJ2-7; 11 bases are a match to TRBD2. This specimen was PBMCs, either bulk or a sorted T-cell subset (CD4+, CD8+, memory, or dextramer-sorted; not recorded which), taken around 15 days after the first yellow fever vaccination. CDR3 sequence: CASSPDFSGGAYEQYF. CDR3 bases: TGTGCCAGCAGCCCGGATTTTAGCGGGGGGGCCTACGAGCAGTACTTC.